This T cell receptor beta chain was found in a study of identical twins (dated by TCRdb to the mid-2010s). With regard to the full study: TCR alpha and beta repertoires from monozygotic twins, unrelated adults of various ages and cord blood were deep-sequenced to test whether fetal clonotypes persist. Replicate twin experiments were performed at different times using different library preparation protocols to rule out contamination. On the study overall, not on this receptor specifically: Because the same donors could not be followed over many years, the conclusions depended on cross-sectional statistical analysis. The excess sharing between twins in beta out-of-frame sequences was weaker because fewer shared sequences reduced the signal-to-noise ratio. Fewer insertions were carried by abundant cord blood beta clonotypes, a similar but weaker trend appeared in young adult naive repertoires, and no such trend appeared in memory repertoires. Zero-insertion analyses could be partly confounded by invariant T cells such as MAIT and iNKT, though diverse VJ usage argued against such confounding for most clonotypes. In monozygotic twins, recombination models systematically underestimated out-of-frame TCR alpha sharing, but the models matched the sharing seen between unrelated individuals. Compared with coincidental sharing between unrelated individuals, out-of-frame TCR alpha sequences shared between twins showed an excess of sequences with low generation probability.

Every donor was a healthy Caucasian. Three pairs of female monozygotic twins, all aged 18 to 29 years, were included in the twin cohort. The RNA used for TCR libraries was isolated from peripheral blood mononuclear cells. This clonotype was picked up many times. The antigen it binds to is not known. No per-base quality is available; no much larger clone lies one base away. The CDR3 measures 16 amino acids from cysteine to phenylalanine. The retained sequence is limited to the CDR3, 48 bases, with the frame set at the first base. Relative to germline, V is missing 0 bases and J is missing 4 bases, with 5 bases of the junction outside any gene match. The germline V gene provides CDR1 LGHNA and CDR2 YSLEER. The library was built by means of 5' RACE. Sequencer: Illumina HiSeq 2000. Template switching added a universal primer binding site, and the final cDNA carried a unique molecular identifier that allowed TCR cDNA molecules to be counted accurately. Specific primers in the conserved constant-segment region were used to synthesize first-strand cDNA for the TCR alpha and beta chains. To control for contamination, every cDNA library was double barcoded, receiving both a SMART-Mk sample barcode and Illumina barcodes. Two successive PCR steps introduced TruSeq adapter sequences along with Illumina sample barcodes. The Illumina HiSeq platform was used with custom primers to sequence TCR alpha and beta cDNA libraries. Per the source publication's procedure: MiGEC was used to process raw reads and extract unique molecular identifiers, and MiXCR was used to find CDR3 positions. For each individual, recombination models were inferred using an EM algorithm with the repgenHMM and IGoR tools. The tcR package in R was used for shared clonotype analysis, with sharing normalized by the product of cloneset sizes. Out-of-frame nonproductive sequences were analyzed to study raw recombination free of thymic and clonal selection effects. TCRdb trimmed public reads at Q25 via fastp, called clones via MiXCR and kept in-frame beta chains. Identical CDR3 protein sequences are pooled into one entry, listed with their most common genes and DNA. The V and J calls follow TCRdb's processing rather than the paper's. Across this sample there are around 570,000 distinct CDR3 sequences, with 9.6% seen only once. The ten largest clones take up roughly 3.2% of the sample.

The data also belong to a second study, concerning yellow fever vaccine responses in identical twins. From that second study: The T cell response to vaccination in identical twins was reported by the authors to appear partly convergent and partly personalized. Focusing on identical twins, the study followed the T cell clones that responded to the vaccine, and did so with precision.

Sequencing was performed on PBMCs. The chain couples TRBV4-3 to TRBJ1-4; TRBD1 fits 7 bases in the junction. The clonotype originates from a woman under 30 in good health. CDR3 protein: CASSQDLGGDNEKLFF. The DNA sequence follows: TGCGCCAGCAGCCAAGATTTAGGGGGCGATAATGAAAAACTGTTTTTT.